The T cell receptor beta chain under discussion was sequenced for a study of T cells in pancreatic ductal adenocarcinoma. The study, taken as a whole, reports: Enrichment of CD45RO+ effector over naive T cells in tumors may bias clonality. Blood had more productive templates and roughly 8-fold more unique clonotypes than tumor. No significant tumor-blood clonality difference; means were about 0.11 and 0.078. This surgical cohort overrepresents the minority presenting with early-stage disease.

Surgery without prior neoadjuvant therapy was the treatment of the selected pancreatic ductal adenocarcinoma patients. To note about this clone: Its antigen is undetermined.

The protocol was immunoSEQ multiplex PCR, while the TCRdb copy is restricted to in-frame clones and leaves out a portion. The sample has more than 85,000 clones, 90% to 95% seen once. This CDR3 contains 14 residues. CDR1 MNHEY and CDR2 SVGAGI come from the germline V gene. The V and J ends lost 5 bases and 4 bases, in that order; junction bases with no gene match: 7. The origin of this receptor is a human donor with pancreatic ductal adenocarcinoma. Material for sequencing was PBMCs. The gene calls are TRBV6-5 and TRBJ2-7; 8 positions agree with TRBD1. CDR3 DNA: TGTGCCAGCAGTCGGGACAGGACGCGTTACGAGCAGTACTTC. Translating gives CASSRDRTRYEQYF.